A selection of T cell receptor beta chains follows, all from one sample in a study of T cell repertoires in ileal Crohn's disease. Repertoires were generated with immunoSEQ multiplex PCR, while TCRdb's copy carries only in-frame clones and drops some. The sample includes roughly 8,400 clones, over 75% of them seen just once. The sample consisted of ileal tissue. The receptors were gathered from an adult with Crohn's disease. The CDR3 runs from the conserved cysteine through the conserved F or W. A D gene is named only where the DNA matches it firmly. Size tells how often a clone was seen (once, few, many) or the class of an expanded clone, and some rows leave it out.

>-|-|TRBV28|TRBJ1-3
CASSSGLGNTIYF
TGTGCCAGCAGTTCGGGGCTTGGAAACACCATATATTTT
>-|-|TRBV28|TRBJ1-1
CASSLSWGGVRWVAKTEAFF
TGTGCCAGCAGTTTAAGTTGGGGGGGTGTTCGATGGGTTGCGAAGACTGAAGCTTTCTTT
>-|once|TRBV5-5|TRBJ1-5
CASSLEVGTRGNQPQHF
TGTGCCAGCAGCTTGGAGGTGGGAACACGAGGCAATCAGCCCCAGCATTTT
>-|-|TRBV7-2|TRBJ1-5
CASSPWPGQPQHF
TGTGCCAGCAGCCCTTGGCCGGGGCAGCCCCAGCATTTT
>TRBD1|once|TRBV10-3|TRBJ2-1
CAISESTGGNEQFF
TGTGCCATCAGTGAGTCGACAGGGGGCAATGAGCAGTTCTTC
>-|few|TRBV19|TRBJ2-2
CASSIGLGRIRTEGELFF
TGTGCCAGTAGTATAGGGCTAGGCAGGATCCGTACCGAGGGGGAGCTGTTTTTT
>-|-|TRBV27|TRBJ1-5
CASSVTGIQPQHF
TGTGCCAGCAGTGTAACAGGGATTCAGCCCCAGCATTTT
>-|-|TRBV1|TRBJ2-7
CTSSQDRLQAPYEQYF
TGCACCAGCAGCCAAGATCGGCTGCAGGCGCCCTACGAGCAGTACTTC
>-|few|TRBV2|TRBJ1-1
CASSENLAGMAFF
TGTGCCAGCAGTGAAAACTTGGCAGGGATGGCTTTCTTT
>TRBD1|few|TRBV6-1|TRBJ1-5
CASTSGQGLNQPQHF
TGTGCCAGCACTTCGGGACAGGGCCTCAATCAGCCCCAGCATTTT
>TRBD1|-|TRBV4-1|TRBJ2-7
CASSQVWDRGVREQYF
TGCGCCAGCAGCCAAGTGTGGGACAGGGGAGTGCGGGAGCAGTACTTC
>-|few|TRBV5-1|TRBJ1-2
CASSLGEGFQANYGYTF
TGCGCCAGCAGCTTGGGAGAGGGATTCCAAGCTAACTATGGCTACACCTTC
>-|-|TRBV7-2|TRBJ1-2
CASSFPGLHYGYTF
TGTGCCAGCAGCTTTCCGGGACTTCACTATGGCTACACCTTC
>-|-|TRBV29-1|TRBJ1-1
CSGLNLQVNTEAFF
TGCAGCGGCCTTAACTTACAGGTTAACACTGAAGCTTTCTTT
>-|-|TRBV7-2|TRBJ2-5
CASSLLLAKTQYF
TGTGCCAGCAGCTTATTACTAGCCAAGACCCAGTACTTC
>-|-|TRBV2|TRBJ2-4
CASNSLTLAKNIQYF
TGTGCCAGCAATTCTTTGACTCTAGCCAAAAACATTCAGTACTTC
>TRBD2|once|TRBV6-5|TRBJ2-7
CASSYRGRDHEQYF
TGTGCCAGCAGTTACCGGGGGAGGGATCACGAGCAGTACTTC
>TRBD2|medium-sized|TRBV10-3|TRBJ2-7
CAISESFASGSLREQYF
TGTGCCATCAGTGAGTCCTTTGCTAGCGGGAGCTTAAGGGAGCAGTACTTC
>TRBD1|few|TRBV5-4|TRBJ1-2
CASSAWDRVPYGYTF
TGTGCCAGCAGCGCCTGGGACAGGGTGCCCTATGGCTACACCTTC
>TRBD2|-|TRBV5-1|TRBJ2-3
CASRAGGSADTQYF
TGCGCCAGCAGAGCGGGAGGAAGTGCAGATACGCAGTATTTT
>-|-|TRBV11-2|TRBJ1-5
CASSLVGGVSNQPQHF
TGTGCCAGCAGCTTAGTCGGTGGGGTTAGCAATCAGCCCCAGCATTTT
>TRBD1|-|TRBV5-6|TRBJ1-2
CASSFTGAGLGRYGYTF
TGTGCCAGCAGCTTTACAGGGGCTGGTCTTGGCCGTTATGGCTACACCTTC
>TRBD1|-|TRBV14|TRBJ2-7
CASSHMTDRVHEQYF
TGTGCCAGCAGCCACATGACTGACAGGGTACACGAGCAGTACTTC
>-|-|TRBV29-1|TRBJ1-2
CSVFSPPGAFDYTF
TGCAGCGTTTTTTCCCCCCCAGGGGCCTTCGACTACACCTTC
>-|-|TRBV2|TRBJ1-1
CASQPGTPGANTEAFF
TGTGCCAGCCAACCCGGGACCCCCGGGGCGAACACTGAAGCTTTCTTT
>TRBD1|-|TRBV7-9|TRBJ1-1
CASSLGRLWGTDNTEAFF
TGTGCCAGCAGCTTAGGTCGCCTCTGGGGGACAGACAACACTGAAGCTTTCTTT
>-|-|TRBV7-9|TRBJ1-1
CASSTNNRVGGAFF
TGTGCCAGCAGCACCAATAATAGGGTGGGGGGAGCTTTCTTT
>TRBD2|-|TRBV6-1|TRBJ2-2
CASSDSTSGRAGTGELFF
TGTGCCAGCAGTGATTCGACTAGCGGGAGGGCCGGGACCGGGGAGCTGTTTTTT
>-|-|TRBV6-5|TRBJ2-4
CASRDRRNIQYF
TGTGCCAGCCGGGACCGCCGGAACATTCAGTACTTC
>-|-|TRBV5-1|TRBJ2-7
CASLGQADEQYF
TGCGCCAGCTTAGGCCAGGCTGACGAGCAGTACTTC
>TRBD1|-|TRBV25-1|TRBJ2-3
CASRGIPGQGKDTQYF
TGTGCCAGCCGGGGAATACCGGGACAGGGGAAAGATACGCAGTATTTT
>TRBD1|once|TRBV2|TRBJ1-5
CASSGGQRYLGSNQPQHF
TGTGCCAGCAGTGGGGGACAGCGTTATCTGGGGAGCAATCAGCCCCAGCATTTT
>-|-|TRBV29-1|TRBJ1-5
CSAKNGGNQPQHF
TGCAGCGCCAAAAATGGGGGCAATCAGCCCCAGCATTTT
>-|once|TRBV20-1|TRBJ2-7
CRGGGNYEQYF
TGCAGGGGGGGTGGCAACTACGAGCAGTACTTC
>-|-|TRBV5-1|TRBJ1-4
CANSLTVGATNEKLFF
TGCGCCAACAGCTTAACGGTTGGAGCAACTAATGAAAAACTGTTTTTT
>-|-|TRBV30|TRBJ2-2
CAWLRQTNTGELFF
TGTGCCTGGTTGAGGCAGACTAACACCGGGGAGCTGTTTTTT
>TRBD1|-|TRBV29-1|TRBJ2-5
CSVEATGTGQETQYF
TGCAGCGTTGAAGCTACCGGGACAGGGCAAGAGACCCAGTACTTC
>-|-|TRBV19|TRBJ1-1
CASSREGLGAFF
TGTGCCAGTAGTAGAGAAGGCCTGGGGGCTTTCTTT
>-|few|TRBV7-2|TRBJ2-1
CASSLGLANEQFF
TGTGCCAGCAGCTTAGGGCTAGCGAATGAGCAGTTCTTC
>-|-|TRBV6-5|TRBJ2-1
CASSYGLTRTYNEQFF
TGTGCCAGCAGTTACGGACTAACTCGCACCTACAATGAGCAGTTCTTC
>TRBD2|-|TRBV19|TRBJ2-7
CASSSTSGSGEQYF
TGTGCCAGTAGTAGTACTAGCGGGAGTGGTGAGCAGTACTTC
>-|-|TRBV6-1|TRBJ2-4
CASSEFEGMDIQYF
TGTGCCAGCAGTGAATTCGAGGGGATGGACATTCAGTACTTC
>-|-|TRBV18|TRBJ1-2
CASSPWPNYGYTF
TGTGCCAGCTCACCATGGCCTAACTATGGCTACACCTTC
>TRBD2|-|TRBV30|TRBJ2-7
CAWSTETTSGITREQYF
TGTGCCTGGAGTACAGAAACGACTAGCGGGATTACGAGGGAGCAGTACTTC
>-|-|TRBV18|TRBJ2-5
CASSLHRETQYF
TGTGCCAGCTCACTCCATCGGGAGACCCAGTACTTC
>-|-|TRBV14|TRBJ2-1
CASSQLRASEQFF
TGTGCCAGCAGCCAGCTACGGGCGAGTGAGCAGTTCTTC
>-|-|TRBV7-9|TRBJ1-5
CASSIESGPQHF
TGTGCCAGCAGCATAGAATCCGGGCCCCAGCATTTT
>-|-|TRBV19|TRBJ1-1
CASSIVRKKAFF
TGTGCCAGTAGTATCGTGAGGAAAAAAGCTTTCTTT
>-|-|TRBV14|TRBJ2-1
CASSQVGGGEQFF
TGTGCCAGCAGCCAAGTCGGGGGTGGGGAGCAGTTCTTC
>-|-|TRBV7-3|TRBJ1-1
CASSFGRGNTEAFF
TGTGCCAGCAGTTTCGGACGGGGGAACACTGAAGCTTTCTTT
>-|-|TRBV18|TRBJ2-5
CASSREMGETQYF
TGTGCCAGCTCACGAGAGATGGGGGAGACCCAGTACTTC
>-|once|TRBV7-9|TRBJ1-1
CASSLGHVNTEAFF
TGTGCCAGCAGCTTAGGACATGTGAACACTGAAGCTTTCTTT
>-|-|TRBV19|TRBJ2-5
CASTSGDSKETQYF
TGTGCCAGTACCTCAGGGGACTCCAAAGAGACCCAGTACTTC
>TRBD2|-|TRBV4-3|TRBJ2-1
CASSRDTGTSRANEQFF
TGCGCCAGCAGCCGCGATACAGGGACTAGTAGGGCCAATGAGCAGTTCTTC